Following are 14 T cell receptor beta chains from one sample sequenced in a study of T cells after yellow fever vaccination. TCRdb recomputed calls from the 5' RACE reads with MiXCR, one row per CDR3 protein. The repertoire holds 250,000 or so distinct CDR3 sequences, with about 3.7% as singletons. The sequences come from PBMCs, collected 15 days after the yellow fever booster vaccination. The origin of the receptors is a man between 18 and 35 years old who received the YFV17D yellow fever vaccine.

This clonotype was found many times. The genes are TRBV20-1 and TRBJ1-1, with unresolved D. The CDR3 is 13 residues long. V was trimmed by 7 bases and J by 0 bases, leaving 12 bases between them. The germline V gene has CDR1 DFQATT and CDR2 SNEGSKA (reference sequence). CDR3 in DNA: TGCAGTGTCTTCGGAGGCATGAACACTGAAGCTTTCTTT. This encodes CSVFGGMNTEAFF.

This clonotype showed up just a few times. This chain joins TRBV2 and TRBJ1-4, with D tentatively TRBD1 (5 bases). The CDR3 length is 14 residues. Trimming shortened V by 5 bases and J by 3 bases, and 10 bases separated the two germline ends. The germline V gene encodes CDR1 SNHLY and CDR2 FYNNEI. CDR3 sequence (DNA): TGTGCCAGCAGTAATGACAGTCCTAATGAAAAACTGTTTTTT. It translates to CASSNDSPNEKLFF. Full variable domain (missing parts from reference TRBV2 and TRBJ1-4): EPEVTQTPSHQVTQMGQEVILRCVPISNHLYFYWYRQILGQKVEFLVSFYNNEISEKSEIFDDQFSVERPDGSNFTLKIRSTKLEDSAMYFCASSNDSPNEKLFFGSGTQLSVL.

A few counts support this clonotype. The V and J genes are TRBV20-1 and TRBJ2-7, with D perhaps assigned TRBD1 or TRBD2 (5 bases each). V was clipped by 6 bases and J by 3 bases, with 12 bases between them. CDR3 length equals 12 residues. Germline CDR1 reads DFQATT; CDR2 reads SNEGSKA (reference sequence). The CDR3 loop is CSAWDQNYEQYF. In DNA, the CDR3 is TGCAGTGCCTGGGACCAAAACTACGAGCAGTACTTC.

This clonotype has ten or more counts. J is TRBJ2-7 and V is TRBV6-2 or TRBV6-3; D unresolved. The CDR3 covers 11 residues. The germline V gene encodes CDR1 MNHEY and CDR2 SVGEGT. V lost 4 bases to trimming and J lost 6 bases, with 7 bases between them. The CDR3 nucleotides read TGTGCCAGCAGTTGGAGTTCCGAGCAGTACTTC. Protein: CASSWSSEQYF.

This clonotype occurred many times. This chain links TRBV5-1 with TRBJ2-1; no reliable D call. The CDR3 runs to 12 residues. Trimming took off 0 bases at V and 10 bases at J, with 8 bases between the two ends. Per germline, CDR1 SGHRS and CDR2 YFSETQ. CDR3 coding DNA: TGCGCCAGCAGCTTGGACCCCCAGGAGCAGTTCTTC. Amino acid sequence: CASSLDPQEQFF.

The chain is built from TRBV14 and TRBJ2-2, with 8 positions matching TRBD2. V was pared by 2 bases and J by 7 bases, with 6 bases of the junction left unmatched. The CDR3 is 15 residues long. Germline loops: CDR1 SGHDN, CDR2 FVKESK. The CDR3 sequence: CASSQYRTSIGELFF. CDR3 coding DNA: TGTGCCAGCAGCCAATACAGGACTAGCATCGGGGAGCTGTTTTTT.

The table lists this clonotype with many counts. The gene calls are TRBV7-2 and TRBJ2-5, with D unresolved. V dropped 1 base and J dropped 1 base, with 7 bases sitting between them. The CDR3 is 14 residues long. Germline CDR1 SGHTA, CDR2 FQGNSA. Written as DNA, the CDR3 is TGTGCCAGCAGCTTAGGGCAGATCCAAGAGACCCAGTACTTC. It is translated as CASSLGQIQETQYF.

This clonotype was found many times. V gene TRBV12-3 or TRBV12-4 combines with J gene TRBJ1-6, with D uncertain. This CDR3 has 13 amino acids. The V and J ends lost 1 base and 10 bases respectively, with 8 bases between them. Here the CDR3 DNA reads TGTGCCAGCAGTTTAGTCGGCGGGTCACCCCTCCACTTT. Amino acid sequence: CASSLVGGSPLHF.

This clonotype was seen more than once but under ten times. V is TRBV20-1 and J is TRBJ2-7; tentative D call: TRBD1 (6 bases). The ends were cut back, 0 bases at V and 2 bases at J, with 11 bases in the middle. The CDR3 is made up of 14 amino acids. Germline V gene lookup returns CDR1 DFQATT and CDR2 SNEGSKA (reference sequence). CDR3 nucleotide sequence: TGCAGTGCTAGAGATGGACAGAACCCCTACGAGCAGTACTTC. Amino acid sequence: CSARDGQNPYEQYF.

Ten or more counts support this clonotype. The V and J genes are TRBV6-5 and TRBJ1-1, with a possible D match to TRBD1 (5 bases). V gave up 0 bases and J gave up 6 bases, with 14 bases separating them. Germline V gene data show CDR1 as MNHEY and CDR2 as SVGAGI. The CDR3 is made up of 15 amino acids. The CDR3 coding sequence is TGTGCCAGCAGTTACTCCCGGGCAGGAGGGGCTGAAGCTTTCTTT. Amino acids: CASSYSRAGGAEAFF.

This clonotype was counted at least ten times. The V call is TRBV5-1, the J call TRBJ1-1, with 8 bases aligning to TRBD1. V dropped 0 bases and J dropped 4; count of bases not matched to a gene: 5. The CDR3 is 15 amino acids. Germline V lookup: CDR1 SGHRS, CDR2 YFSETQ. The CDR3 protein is CASSLEQGVSTEAFF. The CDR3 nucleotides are TGCGCCAGCAGCTTGGAACAGGGGGTTAGCACTGAAGCTTTCTTT.

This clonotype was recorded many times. For the CDR3, the DNA is TGTGCCAGCAGCCCATTGGGACTAGTCTCATCCGATACGCAGTATTTT. Its translation is CASSPLGLVSSDTQYF. The V and J genes are TRBV5-5 and TRBJ2-3; 8 bases fit TRBD2. CDR3 length: 16 residues. V lost 4 bases, J lost 6 bases, and 13 bases stayed unmatched. Germline V gene sequence: CDR1 SGHKS, CDR2 YYEKEE (reference sequence).

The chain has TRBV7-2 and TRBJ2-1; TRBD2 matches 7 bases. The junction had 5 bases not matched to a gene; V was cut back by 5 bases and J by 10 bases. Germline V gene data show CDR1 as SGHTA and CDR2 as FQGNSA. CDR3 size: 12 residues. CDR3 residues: CASSRSTSEQFF. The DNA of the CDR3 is TGTGCCAGCAGCCGCTCGACTAGCGAGCAGTTCTTC.

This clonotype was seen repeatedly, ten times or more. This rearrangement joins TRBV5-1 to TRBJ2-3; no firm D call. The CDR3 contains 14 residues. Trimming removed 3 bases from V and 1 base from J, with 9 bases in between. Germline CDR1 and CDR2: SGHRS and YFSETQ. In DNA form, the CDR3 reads TGCGCCAGCAGCTGGGGTCGGGGCACAGATACGCAGTATTTT. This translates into CASSWGRGTDTQYF.